The 26 T cell receptor beta chains below all came from one sample that was sequenced in a study of blood T cell repertoires in COVID-19. Sequencing used immunoSEQ multiplex PCR; TCRdb keeps in-frame clones, though not all of them. The repertoire consists of approximately 97,000 clones, with 84% occurring once and the leading ten covering 7.5% to 10%. What was sequenced was peripheral blood. The receptors originated from a man in his forties with active or convalescent COVID-19.

The chain is built from TRBV7-2 and TRBJ1-4, with a weak D call TRBD1 (5 bases). Trimming cost V 4 bases and J 6 bases, with 12 bases left between them. This CDR3 comprises 14 residues. Germline V gives CDR1 SGHTA, CDR2 FQGNSA. The CDR3 reads CASSSRQSDEKLFF. In nucleotides, the CDR3 is TGTGCCAGCAGCTCCCGACAGAGTGATGAAAAACTGTTTTTT.

This clone was recorded a few times. The chain employs TRBV18 and TRBJ1-5; D remains ambiguous. This CDR3 is 15 amino acids long. V was cut by 3 bases and J by 5 bases, with 14 bases left in between. Germline V CDR1 and CDR2: KGHSH, LQKENI. CDR3 sequence (DNA): TGTGCCAGCTCACCGTATCCCCCCGGAGATCAGCCCCAGCATTTT. It encodes CASSPYPPGDQPQHF. The full variable domain, completed using reference TRBV18 and TRBJ1-5, is NAGVMQNPRHLVRRRGQEARLRCSPMKGHSHVYWYRQLPEEGLKFMVYLQKENIIDESGMPKERFSAEFPKEGPSILRIQQVVRGDSAAYFCASSPYPPGDQPQHFGDGTRLSIL.

The rearrangement uses TRBV29-1 and TRBJ1-2; 7 positions agree with TRBD1. The CDR3 is 14 amino acids. Trimming at V came to 0 bases and at J to 7 bases, leaving 8 bases not matched to a gene. Looked up from germline, CDR1 is SQVTM and CDR2 is ANQGSEA. The CDR3 nucleotides read TGCAGCGTTGAAGATCAAGGGGGCCCCTCTGGCTACACCTTC. Translated: CSVEDQGGPSGYTF. Variable domain in full (rest from reference TRBV29-1 and TRBJ1-2): SAVISQKPSRDICQRGTSLTIQCQVDSQVTMMFWYRQQPGQSLTLIATANQGSEATYESGFVIDKFPISRPNLTFSTLTVSNMSPEDSSIYLCSVEDQGGPSGYTFGSGTRLTVV.

The V call is TRBV29-1, the J call TRBJ2-2; the match to TRBD2 covers 15 bases. Germline CDR1 reads SQVTM; CDR2 reads ANQGSEA. The ends lost 5 bases at V and 0 bases at J; junction bases unmatched: 10. The CDR3 totals 19 residues. The CDR3 DNA follows: TGCAGCGTTCGAGCTGGGACTAGCGGGGGGCAAACGAACACCGGGGAGCTGTTTTTT. This encodes CSVRAGTSGGQTNTGELFF.

V gene TRBV6-6 combines with J gene TRBJ2-3, with D perhaps matching TRBD1 (6 bases). The V gene lost 5 bases and the J gene lost 5 bases, with 11 bases spanning the gap. The CDR3 sequence is 13 residues long. The germline V gene has CDR1 MNHNY and CDR2 SVGAGI (reference sequence). Written as DNA, the CDR3 is TGTGCCAGCAGTGCCCGGGACAAAGATACGCAGTATTTT. Its protein is CASSARDKDTQYF.

The chain combines TRBV4-2 with TRBJ1-6; a possible D gene is TRBD1 (6 bases). CDR1 and CDR2 from the germline V gene are LGHNA and YNFKEQ. There are 18 residues in the CDR3. The V end lost 1 base, the J end lost 10 bases, and 23 bases lay between the germline ends. CDR3 residues: CASSQAGQSSNYPSPLHF. CDR3 bases: TGTGCCAGCAGCCAAGCCGGACAGTCTTCTAATTACCCATCACCCCTCCACTTT.

Only one count was recorded for this clone. The chain recombines TRBV25-1 with TRBJ1-1; D perhaps matches TRBD1 (5 bases). The CDR3 spans 14 residues. Between the trimmed V and J ends, which lost 1 base and 6 bases, there was a span of 12 bases. Germline CDR1 MGHDK, CDR2 SYGVNS. CDR3 bases: TGTGCCAGCAGTGAATCGTCCAGGGATGCTGAAGCTTTCTTT. This codes for CASSESSRDAEAFF.

This rearrangement joins TRBV15 to TRBJ2-7, with a tentative D call TRBD2 (5 bases). V was pared by 2 bases and J by 4 bases, with 12 bases between. Looked up from germline, CDR1 is LNHNV and CDR2 is YYDKDF (reference sequence). The CDR3 is made up of 14 amino acids. CDR3 residues: CATSRRGSVYEQYF. The CDR3 DNA reads as TGTGCCACCAGCAGAAGAGGTAGCGTTTACGAGCAGTACTTC.

The V and J genes are TRBV7-9 and TRBJ1-3; D may be TRBD1 (6 bases). This CDR3 spans 14 amino acids. Germline-derived CDR1 and CDR2 are SEHNR and FQNEAQ (reference sequence). Trimming took off 5 bases at V and 4 bases at J, with 12 bases between the two ends. The CDR3, as DNA: TGTGCCAGCAGCATGACAGGCGTGGGAAACACCATATATTTT. This encodes CASSMTGVGNTIYF.

This clone was observed at least ten times. This rearrangement joins TRBV6-1 to TRBJ1-6; 11 nucleotides agree with TRBD1. The CDR3 runs to 15 residues. Germline CDR1 MNHNS, CDR2 SASEGT. The V segment lost 1 base and the J segment 7 bases; nucleotides outside the gene matches: 0. The CDR3 coding sequence is TGTGCCAGCAGTGAAGGGACAGGGGGCAATTCACCCCTCCACTTT. Amino acids: CASSEGTGGNSPLHF.

The chain carries TRBV11-2 and TRBJ2-7; D ambiguous. CDR3 length: 13 residues. Trimming shortened V by 1 base and J by 4 bases, and 8 bases separated the two germline ends. The V gene's germline CDR1 is SGHAT and CDR2 FQNNGV. The CDR3 reads CASSLGGRYEQYF. DNA of the CDR3: TGTGCCAGCAGCTTAGGAGGTCGGTACGAGCAGTACTTC.

This chain links TRBV2 with TRBJ1-5; weak D call: TRBD1 (5 bases). This CDR3 contains 13 residues. Germline lookup yields CDR1 SNHLY and CDR2 FYNNEI. V gave up 6 bases and J gave up 3 bases, with 9 bases separating them. CDR3 residues: CASRGDSNQPQHF. In nucleotides, the CDR3 is TGTGCCAGCAGAGGGGACTCCAATCAGCCCCAGCATTTT.

The chain recombines TRBV5-6 with TRBJ1-4, with 7 bases aligning to TRBD1. With V trimmed by 6 bases and J by 5 bases, 10 bases remained unmatched. The CDR3 runs 15 residues. Per the germline V gene, CDR1 is SGHDT and CDR2 is YYEEEE. The CDR3 DNA sequence: TGTGCCAGCACAACCGCCGGGACAGAAAATGAAAAACTGTTTTTT. It is translated as CASTTAGTENEKLFF.

J is TRBJ2-5 and V is TRBV7-2, with 9 bases that match TRBD2. V shed 5 bases, J shed 4 bases, and the junction held 11 bases outside the gene matches. The CDR3 runs to 16 residues. In germline, CDR1 is SGHTA, CDR2 FQGNSA. The CDR3 sequence is CASSPPGLAIAETQYF. The CDR3 bases are TGTGCCAGCAGCCCACCGGGACTAGCTATTGCAGAGACCCAGTACTTC.

The sample holds a few counts of this clone. This rearrangement joins TRBV25-1 to TRBJ1-5; the match to TRBD1 covers 7 bases. The germline V gene has CDR1 MGHDK and CDR2 SYGVNS. V lost 8 bases, J lost 2 bases, and 9 bases stayed unmatched. This CDR3 region has 15 residues. CDR3 in DNA: TGTGCCAGCGGCTCGGCCGGGACAGGCAATCAGCCCCAGCATTTT. As protein: CASGSAGTGNQPQHF.

The CDR3 nucleotides read TGTGCCAGCAGCTGGGACAGGGGGAACACTGAAGCTTTCTTT. This gives the protein CASSWDRGNTEAFF. The rearrangement uses TRBV6-5 and TRBJ1-1, with 10 nucleotides matching TRBD1. With V trimmed by 6 bases and J by 1 base, 2 bases remained unmatched. CDR1 is MNHEY, CDR2 SVGAGI, per germline. The CDR3 covers 14 residues.

The chain couples TRBV2 to TRBJ2-1, with TRBD2 matching over 14 bases. This CDR3 spans 15 amino acids. The germline CDR1 and CDR2 sequences are SNHLY and FYNNEI. After removal of 10 bases from V and 6 bases from J, the junction contained 8 bases not matched to a gene. The CDR3 DNA reads TGTGCCACTTCCCTGGGACTAGCGGGGGCCAATGAGCAGTTCTTC. Protein product: CATSLGLAGANEQFF.

J is TRBJ1-2 and V is TRBV6-5, with 8 bases that match TRBD1. CDR1 and CDR2 (germline): MNHEY, SVGAGI. J gave up 2 bases and V 5 bases, and 4 bases lay outside the gene matches. The CDR3 length is 14 residues. The CDR3 DNA reads TGTGCCAGCAGTCCCGGACAGGGAAACTATGGCTACACCTTC. Encoded protein: CASSPGQGNYGYTF.

This chain uses TRBV7-2 with TRBJ1-1; 8 bases map to TRBD1. Per germline, CDR1 SGHTA and CDR2 FQGNSA. The CDR3 covers 14 residues. J lost 5 bases, V lost 5 bases, and 7 bases had no gene match. The CDR3 sequence is CASSERTGWTEAFF. The CDR3 region has the DNA TGTGCCAGCAGCGAAAGGACAGGGTGGACTGAAGCTTTCTTT.

This sequence joins TRBV27 and TRBJ1-1; tentative D call: TRBD1 (5 bases). Germline CDR1 reads MNHEY; CDR2 reads SMNVEV (reference sequence). CDR3 length: 14 residues. Trimming took 3 bases from V and 1 from J, leaving 9 bases between them. CDR3 loop: CASSFRGRNTEAFF. CDR3 bases: TGTGCCAGCAGTTTTAGGGGAAGGAACACTGAAGCTTTCTTT.

The chain couples TRBV7-9 to TRBJ1-2, with a possible D match to TRBD1 (5 bases). The germline V gene encodes CDR1 SEHNR and CDR2 FQNEAQ (reference sequence). CDR3 size: 16 residues. Trimming pared 3 bases from V and 0 bases from J, leaving 14 bases between. The CDR3: CASSLGRASANYGYTF. CDR3 DNA sequence: TGTGCCAGCAGCTTGGGCAGGGCATCGGCTAACTATGGCTACACCTTC.

This chain's CDR3 is CATSRADTQYF. The CDR3 nucleotides read TGTGCCACTTCCAGGGCAGATACGCAGTATTTT. V gene TRBV3-1 (or the pseudogene TRBV3-2) combines with J gene TRBJ2-3, with D possibly being TRBD1 (5 bases). The CDR3 loop spans 11 amino acids. Germline assignment: CDR1 LGHDT and CDR2 YNNKEL (reference sequence). Between the trimmed V and J ends, which lost 10 bases and 4 bases, there was a span of 9 bases.

This chain links TRBV25-1 with TRBJ1-2; no clear D. Trimming stripped 6 bases from V and 4 bases from J, with 12 bases between. The CDR3 runs 13 residues. Germline-derived CDR1 and CDR2 are MGHDK and SYGVNS. CDR3 nucleotide sequence: TGTGCCAGCAGGGCTGACACTTTCTATGGCTACACCTTC. It specifies CASRADTFYGYTF.

V and J are TRBV5-1 and TRBJ2-3, with D tentatively TRBD2 (5 bases). From germline, CDR1 is SGHRS and CDR2 YFSETQ. V was pared by 3 bases and J by 0 bases, with 14 bases between. The CDR3 sequence is 16 residues long. In DNA, the CDR3 is TGCGCCAGCAGCTCCAAAGGACTCATTAGCACAGATACGCAGTATTTT. Protein product: CASSSKGLISTDTQYF.

The DNA of the CDR3 is TGTGCTAGTGGTTTGGTAGGGGCGCCCGGCTACACCTTC. Translated, it gives CASGLVGAPGYTF. The chain carries TRBV12-5 and TRBJ1-2; D is possibly TRBD1 (5 bases). This CDR3 has 13 residues. V was pared by 0 bases and J by 8 bases, with 10 bases between. CDR1 and CDR2 from the germline V gene are LGHNT and FRNRAP.

The V gene is TRBV2, the J gene TRBJ1-4; unclear D gene. The V and J ends lost 5 bases and 3 bases respectively, with 7 bases between them. The CDR3 is 13 amino acids. The germline gives CDR1 SNHLY, CDR2 FYNNEI. The CDR3 DNA reads TGTGCCAGCAGTCTGGCCCCTAATGAAAAACTGTTTTTT. It codes for CASSLAPNEKLFF.